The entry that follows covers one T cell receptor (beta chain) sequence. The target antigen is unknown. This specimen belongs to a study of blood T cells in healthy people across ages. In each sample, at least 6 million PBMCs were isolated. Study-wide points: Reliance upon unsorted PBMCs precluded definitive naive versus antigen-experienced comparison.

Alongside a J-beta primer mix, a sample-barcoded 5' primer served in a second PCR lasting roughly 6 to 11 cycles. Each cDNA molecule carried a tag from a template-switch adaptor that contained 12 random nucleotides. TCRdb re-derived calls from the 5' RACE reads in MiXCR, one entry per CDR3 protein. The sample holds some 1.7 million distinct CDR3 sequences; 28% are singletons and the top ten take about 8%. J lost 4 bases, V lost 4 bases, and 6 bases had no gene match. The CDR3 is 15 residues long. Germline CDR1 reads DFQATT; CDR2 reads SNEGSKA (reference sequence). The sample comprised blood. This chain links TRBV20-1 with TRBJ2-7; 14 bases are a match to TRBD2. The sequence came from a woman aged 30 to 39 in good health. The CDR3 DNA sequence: TGCAGTGCTACCCGGGGACTAGCGGGAGCTTACGAGCAGTACTTC. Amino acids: CSATRGLAGAYEQYF.